These T cell receptor beta chains were read from a single sample in a study of blood T cell repertoires in COVID-19. Method: immunoSEQ multiplex PCR; TCRdb's copy keeps in-frame clones and lacks some. The sample has 250,000 or so clones; around 85% are singletons. Sequences were obtained from peripheral blood. The receptor set was obtained from a woman in her fifties or sixties with active or convalescent COVID-19. Both conserved end residues are part of each CDR3. A D gene is named only where the DNA matches it firmly. Not every row has a clone size; where given, it reads once, few, many or a size class.

abundance,j_gene,v_gene,d_gene,CDR3nt,CDR3aa
NA,TRBJ2-4,TRBV6-1,TRBD2,TGTGCCAGCAGTGAACATCTCCCGGGACTAGGAAACATTCAGTACTTC,CASSEHLPGLGNIQYF
NA,TRBJ1-3,TRBV9,TRBD1,TGTGCCAGCAGCCAGGGGGCTGGAAACACCATATATTTT,CASSQGAGNTIYF
NA,TRBJ1-2,TRBV19,NA,TGTGCCAGTAGTATTATCCGGACACCGATCCCAACTAACTATGGCTACACCTTC,CASSIIRTPIPTNYGYTF
NA,TRBJ2-1,TRBV7-9,NA,TGTGCCAGCAGTACCAGCGGCGAGCAGTTCTTC,CASSTSGEQFF
NA,TRBJ1-6,TRBV5-1,TRBD1,TGCGCCAGCAGCTTCACAGGGGAGAATTCACCCCTCCACTTT,CASSFTGENSPLHF
few,TRBJ1-1,TRBV6-5,TRBD1,TGTGCCAGCAGTTCGGGGACAGGGGGCGAGGACACTGAAGCTTTCTTT,CASSSGTGGEDTEAFF
NA,TRBJ1-1,TRBV5-1,NA,TGCGCCAGCAGCTTGGAAACAGCCATGAACACTGAAGCTTTCTTT,CASSLETAMNTEAFF
NA,TRBJ1-1,TRBV18,NA,TGTGCCAGCTCATCAGCCAGGGCCGACACTGAAGCTTTCTTT,CASSSARADTEAFF
once,TRBJ1-5,TRBV5-5,NA,TGTGCCAGCAGCATGTTGGGCCAGGGGTCCGGTCAGCCCCAGCATTTT,CASSMLGQGSGQPQHF
NA,TRBJ2-3,TRBV5-1,NA,TGCGCCAGCAGCTTGGCGGGAGCGAGCACAGATACGCAGTATTTT,CASSLAGASTDTQYF
NA,TRBJ2-5,TRBV5-1,TRBD2,TGCGCCAGCAGCTCTAGCGGGGGGGCACGAGAGACCCAGTACTTC,CASSSSGGARETQYF
NA,TRBJ2-5,TRBV30,NA,TGTGCCTGGAGTGTCGGCGGGAGAGGGGGGACCCAGTACTTC,CAWSVGGRGGTQYF
NA,TRBJ2-2,TRBV28,TRBD1,TGTGCCAGCAGTCCGCCGACAGGGGCTAACACCGGGGAGCTGTTTTTT,CASSPPTGANTGELFF